Listed below are T cell receptor beta chains from one sample, sequenced in a study of shared clonotypes between healthy human individuals. Using immunoSEQ multiplex PCR, the repertoire was profiled, and TCRdb retains in-frame clones only, with some absent. The sample holds 1,100,000 or so clones, approximately 78% seen once. The sequencing sample was made of memory CD4+ T cells from PBMCs. All receptors derive from a man between 18 and 29 years old in good health. Some clones in this sample may be carry-over from other donors' samples. Both conserved end residues are part of each CDR3. A D gene is named only where the DNA matches it firmly. Size is stated for part of the rows, as once, few or many counts, or as a class when the clone is expanded.

-	TRBV2	TRBJ1-2	TRBD1	CASSRQGPNYGYTF	TGTGCCAGCAGTCGACAGGGCCCTAACTATGGCTACACCTTC
-	TRBV4-2	TRBJ1-3	TRBD1	CASSFPQGAAGNTIYF	TGTGCCAGCAGCTTTCCACAGGGGGCTGCTGGAAACACCATATATTTT
-	TRBV28	TRBJ2-3	-	CASSFLDTQYF	TGTGCCAGCAGTTTCCTTGATACGCAGTATTTT
-	TRBV4-1	TRBJ2-3	-	CASSQGLVGDTQYF	TGCGCCAGCAGCCAAGGCTTGGTTGGAGATACGCAGTATTTT
once	TRBV5-1	TRBJ2-4	-	CASSLPTGIQNIQYF	TGCGCCAGCAGCTTGCCGACTGGAATCCAAAACATTCAGTACTTC
-	TRBV7-8	TRBJ2-5	-	CASSLRTVYETQYF	TGTGCCAGCAGCTTGAGGACGGTTTATGAGACCCAGTACTTC
-	TRBV2	TRBJ2-3	-	CASSEEGTAHTDTQYF	TGTGCCAGCAGTGAAGAAGGGACGGCGCACACAGATACGCAGTATTTT
-	TRBV2	TRBJ1-3	TRBD1	CASSEVGQEFF	TGTGCCAGCAGTGAGGTGGGACAGGAGTTTTTT
-	TRBV4-1	TRBJ1-4	-	CASSQGTVEKLFF	TGCGCCAGCAGCCAAGGGACAGTAGAAAAACTGTTTTTT
-	TRBV11-2	TRBJ2-3	-	CASSLDHGETDTQYF	TGTGCCAGCAGCTTAGATCACGGGGAAACAGATACGCAGTATTTT
-	TRBV4-1	TRBJ2-2	-	CASSQDTRGRRTGELFF	TGCGCCAGCAGCCAAGATACCCGGGGGCGGCGGACCGGGGAGCTGTTTTTT
-	TRBV2	TRBJ1-4	TRBD1	CASAVGQGSEKLFF	TGTGCCAGCGCAGTGGGACAGGGGAGTGAAAAACTGTTTTTT
-	TRBV28	TRBJ2-1	TRBD2	CASSSRPGLARQSSSYNEQFF	TGTGCCAGCAGCTCGAGACCGGGACTAGCGAGACAGTCGAGCTCCTACAATGAGCAGTTCTTC
-	TRBV5-1	TRBJ2-2	-	CASNRNTGELFF	TGCGCCAGCAATCGGAACACCGGGGAGCTGTTTTTT
-	TRBV7-2	TRBJ2-3	-	CASSLRILRSAGTDTQYF	TGTGCCAGCAGCTTACGGATATTGCGGAGCGCGGGCACAGATACGCAGTATTTT
-	TRBV14	TRBJ1-4	-	CASSPPGGRNEKLFF	TGTGCCAGCAGCCCCCCGGGCGGTCGGAATGAAAAACTGTTTTTT
-	TRBV5-4	TRBJ2-2	-	CASSLAGYTGELFF	TGTGCCAGCAGCTTAGCGGGCTACACCGGGGAGCTGTTTTTT
-	TRBV19	TRBJ2-1	-	CASSIRGRYNEQFF	TGTGCCAGTAGTATTAGGGGTCGGTACAATGAGCAGTTCTTC
-	TRBV7-3	TRBJ2-7	-	CASSHGWRGSTYEQYF	TGTGCCAGCAGCCACGGGTGGCGGGGTAGCACCTACGAGCAGTACTTC
-	TRBV10-2	TRBJ2-1	TRBD2	CASSLAGGRDEQFF	TGCGCCAGCAGTCTAGCGGGAGGGCGGGATGAGCAGTTCTTC
-	TRBV30	TRBJ2-1	-	CAWSVRHLGGGPVNEQFF	TGTGCCTGGAGTGTACGACATTTAGGGGGAGGGCCGGTCAATGAGCAGTTCTTC
-	TRBV2	TRBJ1-5	-	CASSRQGPGQPQHF	TGTGCCAGCAGTCGTCAGGGACCTGGCCAGCCCCAGCATTTT
-	TRBV2	TRBJ2-5	-	CASREGQIQETQYF	TGTGCCAGCAGGGAGGGACAGATACAAGAGACCCAGTACTTC
-	TRBV5-1	TRBJ2-7	TRBD1	CASSPGQGRYEQYF	TGCGCCAGCAGCCCGGGACAGGGTCGCTACGAGCAGTACTTC
once	TRBV15	TRBJ2-5	-	CATSRDVYSMRQETQYF	TGTGCCACCAGCAGAGATGTTTACAGCATGCGCCAAGAGACCCAGTACTTC
few	TRBV7-9	TRBJ1-5	-	CASSLADGPQHF	TGTGCCAGCAGCTTAGCCGACGGGCCCCAGCATTTT
-	TRBV5-1	TRBJ1-4	-	CASSLGIQGTNEKLFF	TGCGCCAGCAGCCTCGGGATACAGGGAACTAATGAAAAACTGTTTTTT
-	TRBV28	TRBJ2-3	TRBD1	CASSLGGQGGTDTQYF	TGTGCCAGCAGTTTAGGGGGACAGGGGGGCACAGATACGCAGTATTTT
-	TRBV27	TRBJ2-2	-	CASRPLGRMEAGELFF	TGTGCCAGCAGACCCCTTGGCCGGATGGAGGCCGGGGAGCTGTTTTTT
-	TRBV5-1	TRBJ2-5	TRBD2	CASSFGTSGRAWGPQETQYF	TGCGCCAGCAGCTTCGGGACTAGCGGGAGGGCCTGGGGTCCCCAAGAGACCCAGTACTTC
-	TRBV7-9	TRBJ2-7	TRBD2	CASSRPSTSGKDEQYF	TGTGCCAGCAGCAGGCCTTCGACTAGCGGGAAGGACGAGCAGTACTTC
-	TRBV18	TRBJ2-5	TRBD1	CASSTRGTGAETQYF	TGTGCCAGCTCGACCCGGGGCACAGGGGCGGAGACCCAGTACTTC
-	TRBV11-2	TRBJ2-1	-	CASSGPLSGEQFF	TGTGCCAGCAGCGGACCACTTTCAGGTGAGCAGTTCTTC
-	TRBV7-2	TRBJ2-3	TRBD2	CASSLAWLAGVGDTQYF	TGTGCCAGCAGCTTAGCTTGGCTAGCGGGAGTTGGAGATACGCAGTATTTT
-	TRBV7-3	TRBJ2-1	-	CASSSGSYNEQFF	TGTGCCAGCAGCTCGGGATCCTACAATGAGCAGTTCTTC